Listed below are T cell receptor beta chains from one sample, sequenced in a study of control samples from healthy donors and cancer patients. Profiling relied on immunoSEQ multiplex PCR, and the TCRdb table lists in-frame clones only, not all of them. Among some 150,000 clones listed, 90% to 95% were seen once. Material: blood. These receptors all come from a woman aged 25 to 39 in good health. CDR3s include the opening cysteine and the closing phenylalanine or tryptophan. A D gene is named only where the DNA matches it firmly. Clone size appears in some rows only: once, few, many, or a class for an expanded clone.

J | size | D | V | DNA | CDR3
TRBJ2-7 | . | TRBD2 | TRBV10-1 | TGCGCCACCGGGACTAGCGTCTACGAGCAGTACTTC | CATGTSVYEQYF
TRBJ2-1 | . | . | TRBV6-2/TRBV6-3 | TGTGCCAGCAGTTACCAGACTATACGCTCCTACAATGAGCAGTTCTTC | CASSYQTIRSYNEQFF
TRBJ2-1 | . | . | TRBV5-1 | TGCGCCAGCAGCTTTGGGGTAGACAATGAGCAGTTCTTC | CASSFGVDNEQFF
TRBJ1-2 | . | . | TRBV11-2 | TGTGCCAGCAGCTTAGATAGGAGCTATGGCTACACCTTC | CASSLDRSYGYTF
TRBJ2-1 | . | . | TRBV11-2 | TGTGCCAGCAGCTTAGGGTACTACAATGAGCAGTTCTTC | CASSLGYYNEQFF
TRBJ2-5 | . | TRBD2 | TRBV11-2 | TGTGCCAGCAGCTCCGGACTAGAAGAGACCCAGTACTTC | CASSSGLEETQYF
TRBJ1-2 | once | . | TRBV11-2 | TGTGCCAGCAGCTTACGAGGCTATGGCTACACCTTC | CASSLRGYGYTF
TRBJ2-7 | once | TRBD1 | TRBV10-3 | TGTGCCATCAGTGAACCACAGGGGTACGAGCAGTACTTC | CAISEPQGYEQYF
TRBJ1-4 | . | . | TRBV25-1 | TGTGCCAGCAGTGAATTGGGGCCGGATGAAAAACTGTTTTTT | CASSELGPDEKLFF
TRBJ2-5 | . | . | TRBV5-1 | TGCGCCAGCAGACCGGGTCGGGGGGAGACCCAGTACTTC | CASRPGRGETQYF
TRBJ1-1 | . | TRBD1 | TRBV7-3 | TGTGCCAGCAGCCGGACAGGAGTGAACACTGAAGCTTTCTTT | CASSRTGVNTEAFF
TRBJ1-5 | . | . | TRBV6-1 | TGTGCCAGCAGTGAAAGGCCAGACACCCATCAGCCCCAGCATTTT | CASSERPDTHQPQHF
TRBJ2-1 | . | . | TRBV19 | TGTGCCAGCGCCAGAGCGACCGTCTACAATGAGCAGTTCTTC | CASARATVYNEQFF
TRBJ2-7 | once | TRBD1 | TRBV7-3 | TGTGCCAGCAGCCCGACAGGGAACGCCTACGAGCAGTACTTC | CASSPTGNAYEQYF
TRBJ2-3 | . | . | TRBV19 | TGTGCCAGTAGTATAGGGACACTAAGCACAGATACGCAGTATTTT | CASSIGTLSTDTQYF
TRBJ2-5 | . | TRBD2 | TRBV24-1 | TGTGCCACCAGCGGACCAGCGGGGGTTGTCTCAGAGACCCAGTACTTC | CATSGPAGVVSETQYF
TRBJ2-1 | . | TRBD1 | TRBV19 | TGTGCCAGTAGACCGACGGACAGGGGAATGGACAATGAGCAGTTCTTC | CASRPTDRGMDNEQFF
TRBJ2-3 | few | TRBD2 | TRBV6-4 | TGTGCCAGCAGTGGGACTAGCGGGGGCCCCACAGATACGCAGTATTTT | CASSGTSGGPTDTQYF
TRBJ1-2 | . | . | TRBV6-6 | TGTGCCAGCAGTTACGAGGGCTACACCTTC | CASSYEGYTF
TRBJ1-2 | . | . | TRBV5-4 | TGTGCCAGCAGCTTGGGGGGGGCTAACTATGGCTACACCTTC | CASSLGGANYGYTF
TRBJ1-3 | . | . | TRBV4-3 | TGCGCCAGCAGCCAATCCATCTACTCTGGAAACACCATATATTTT | CASSQSIYSGNTIYF
TRBJ2-5 | . | . | TRBV5-1 | TGCGCCAGCAGCTTGGGAGGGGTCCAAGAGGCCCAGTACTTC | CASSLGGVQEAQYF
TRBJ1-2 | . | . | TRBV4-1 | TGCGCCAGCAGCCAGGACACATACTATGGCTACACCTTC | CASSQDTYYGYTF
TRBJ1-3 | . | . | TRBV13 | TGTGCCAGCAGCTCCTACAGGGCCGGAAACACCATATATTTT | CASSSYRAGNTIYF
TRBJ1-5 | . | . | TRBV3-1/TRBV3-2 | TGTGCCAGCAGCCAATATAGCAATCAGCCCCAGCATTTT | CASSQYSNQPQHF
TRBJ2-7 | . | TRBD2 | TRBV3-1/TRBV3-2 | TGTGCCAGCAGCCCAGCGGGGGGGCCCTACGAGCAGTACTTC | CASSPAGGPYEQYF
TRBJ1-2 | . | TRBD1 | TRBV12-5 | TGTGCTAGTGGTTTGTATAAGGGGGCCGGCTACACCTTC | CASGLYKGAGYTF
TRBJ1-1 | once | . | TRBV7-9 | TGTGCCAGCACCCACCCAGGGGACACTGAAGCTTTCTTT | CASTHPGDTEAFF
TRBJ2-2 | . | TRBD1 | TRBV5-6 | TGTGCCAGCAGCTTGAGACAGGGGCGGACCGGGGAGCTGTTTTTT | CASSLRQGRTGELFF
TRBJ2-1 | . | . | TRBV12-3/TRBV12-4 | TGTGCCAGCAGTTTACTCAATGAGCAGTTCTTC | CASSLLNEQFF
TRBJ1-5 | . | . | TRBV11-2 | TGTGCCAGCAGCTTAAACGGATATAGCAATCAGCCCCAGCATTTT | CASSLNGYSNQPQHF
TRBJ2-6 | . | . | TRBV27 | TGTGCCAGCAGTCCCCGCAGTCGAGGGGCCAACGTCCTGACTTTC | CASSPRSRGANVLTF
TRBJ1-6 | . | TRBD1 | TRBV28 | TGTGCCAGCAGATCCTCGGACAGGATGAATTCACCCCTCCACTTT | CASRSSDRMNSPLHF
TRBJ2-1 | . | . | TRBV7-9 | TGTGCCAGCAGCTCCCGTACTAGCTTCTATGAGCAGTTCTTC | CASSSRTSFYEQFF
TRBJ1-5 | . | TRBD1 | TRBV28 | TGTGCCAGCAGTACACAGGGGTCGGGCAATCAGCCCCAGCATTTT | CASSTQGSGNQPQHF
TRBJ2-6 | . | . | TRBV7-9 | TGTGCCAGCACCGGGCCAGGGGGGCCCTCTGGGGCCAACGTCCTGACTTTC | CASTGPGGPSGANVLTF
TRBJ2-1 | once | TRBD1 | TRBV15 | TGTGCCACCAGCAGAGGGACAGGGCCCAATGAGCAGTTCTTC | CATSRGTGPNEQFF
TRBJ2-1 | . | TRBD2 | TRBV27 | TGTGCCAGCAGTTTCCAGCGGGGTAACAATGAGCAGTTCTTC | CASSFQRGNNEQFF
TRBJ1-6 | . | TRBD1 | TRBV14 | TGTGCCAGTAGCCAAGAACAGGGGGCATATTCACCCCTCCACTTT | CASSQEQGAYSPLHF
TRBJ1-6 | . | . | TRBV19 | TGTGCCAGTAGTATTCAGCGTAATTCACCCCTCCACTTT | CASSIQRNSPLHF
TRBJ1-4 | . | . | TRBV15 | TGTGCCACCAGCAGAGATCTAGGGACAACTAATGAAAAACTGTTTTTT | CATSRDLGTTNEKLFF
TRBJ2-1 | . | . | TRBV1 | TGCACCAGCAGCCAAGATCTAGCGGGGGGGCCTTCCTACAATGAGCAGTTCTTC | CTSSQDLAGGPSYNEQFF
TRBJ1-2 | once | . | TRBV5-1 | TGCGCCAGCAGCTTAACCTGGGGGAACTATGGCTACACCTTC | CASSLTWGNYGYTF
TRBJ2-7 | . | TRBD2 | TRBV6-5 | TGTGCCAGCATGGGGACCGGGAGGGCCTACGAGCAGTACTTC | CASMGTGRAYEQYF
TRBJ2-1 | . | TRBD2 | TRBV6-5 | TGTGCCAGCAGCCTCGGACTAGCGGGGCACAATGAGCAGTTCTTC | CASSLGLAGHNEQFF
TRBJ2-3 | . | TRBD1 | TRBV5-1 | TGCGCCAGCAGCTTAGACAGGGTTGGAGATACGCAGTATTTT | CASSLDRVGDTQYF
TRBJ1-6 | . | . | TRBV6-5 | TGTGCCAGCGGAGGAACCTATAATTCACCCCTCCACTTT | CASGGTYNSPLHF
TRBJ1-5 | once | . | TRBV10-3 | TGTGCCATCAGCGGACAGAGGGAACAGCCCCAGCATTTT | CAISGQREQPQHF
TRBJ1-4 | . | TRBD1 | TRBV27 | TGTGCCAGCAGACGGACAGGGGCAACTAATGAAAAACTGTTTTTT | CASRRTGATNEKLFF
TRBJ1-1 | . | . | TRBV5-1 | TGCGCCAGCAGCTTGATTAGGGGTTTTGGGACTGAAGCTTTCTTT | CASSLIRGFGTEAFF
TRBJ2-7 | . | . | TRBV3-1/TRBV3-2 | TGTGCCAGCAGCCAAGGCTACGAGCAGTACTTC | CASSQGYEQYF
TRBJ1-2 | . | TRBD1 | TRBV5-1 | TGCGCCAGCAGCCTGACAGGGGACTATGGCTACACCTTC | CASSLTGDYGYTF
TRBJ2-7 | . | TRBD2 | TRBV6-2/TRBV6-3 | TGTGCCAGCAGTTACAAGACTAGCGGGAGTTACGAGCAGTACTTC | CASSYKTSGSYEQYF
TRBJ2-1 | . | TRBD2 | TRBV7-9 | TGTGCCAGCAGCCCTCAGCGGGGGGGCTCCTACAATGAGCAGTTCTTC | CASSPQRGGSYNEQFF